The 24 T cell receptor beta chains reported below all come from one sample, sequenced in a study of cytomegalovirus exposure and HLA in healthy donors. The PCR ran on 60 Vbeta and 13 Jbeta primers. TCRdb's copy holds only in-frame clones and misses some; the assay was immunoSEQ multiplex PCR. The data hold about 140,000 clones, with more than 60% observed a single time. Sequenced: PBMCs. The source of these receptors is a woman aged 60-70 years in good health and CMV-seronegative.

The V gene is TRBV19, the J gene TRBJ2-5, with 7 positions matching TRBD2. The CDR3 consists of 17 residues. CDR1 LNHDA and CDR2 SQIVND come from the germline V gene (reference sequence). V lost 3 bases and J lost 2; bases outside the gene matches: 12. The DNA of the CDR3 is TGTGCCAGTAGTATTAGGAAAAGCGGGGCCAGTCAAGAGACCCAGTACTTC. Residues: CASSIRKSGASQETQYF.

In this sample, this clone turned up once. The chain is built from TRBV19 and TRBJ2-7, with TRBD2 matching over 9 bases. The CDR3 has 14 residues. With 8 bases clipped from V and 2 bases from J, the junction kept 7 bases outside the gene matches. From germline, CDR1 is LNHDA and CDR2 SQIVND (reference sequence). In DNA form, the CDR3 reads TGTGCCAGTGGGCCCGGGACTAGCCCCTACGAGCAGTACTTC. Translation: CASGPGTSPYEQYF.

The chain has TRBV27 and TRBJ2-1; D remains ambiguous. Germline-derived CDR1 and CDR2 are MNHEY and SMNVEV (reference sequence). The CDR3 spans 17 residues. The ends were cut back, 6 bases at V and 4 bases at J, with 22 bases in the middle. CDR3 residues: CASRERSVELLYNEQFF. CDR3 coding DNA: TGTGCCAGCAGGGAGAGGTCCGTGGAACTTTTATACAATGAGCAGTTCTTC.

There are a few counts of this clone. V and J are TRBV11-2 and TRBJ2-2, with 8 bases that match TRBD2. J was trimmed by 1 base and V by 1 base; bases with no gene match: 5. CDR3 length equals 17 residues. In germline, CDR1 is SGHAT, CDR2 FQNNGV. The CDR3 protein is CASSLVWSGGNTGELFF. CDR3 DNA sequence: TGTGCCAGCAGCTTAGTATGGAGCGGGGGGAACACCGGGGAGCTGTTTTTT.

The chain couples TRBV5-1 to TRBJ2-7, with D perhaps TRBD1 (5 bases). CDR3 length: 15 residues. From germline, CDR1 is SGHRS and CDR2 YFSETQ. The germline V and J ends were trimmed by 1 base and 6 bases, with 17 bases remaining between them. CDR3 loop: CASSLRTASQGEQYF. CDR3 DNA sequence: TGCGCCAGCAGCTTGAGGACGGCTAGTCAGGGCGAGCAGTACTTC.

The CDR3 here is CASSLTTGEDTQYF. In DNA, the CDR3 is TGTGCCAGCAGCTTGACCACAGGGGAAGATACGCAGTATTTT. The chain links TRBV11-2 to TRBJ2-3; 7 bases are a match to TRBD1. CDR3 size: 14 residues. CDR1 is SGHAT and CDR2 is FQNNGV in the germline V gene. Losses at the gene ends were 3 bases for V and 5 bases for J; bases not matched to a gene: 5.

V is TRBV28 and J is TRBJ2-2, with 10 nucleotides matching TRBD2. Unmatched junction bases numbered 19, after V lost 8 bases and J lost 7 bases. Germline lookup yields CDR1 MDHEN and CDR2 SYDVKM. CDR3 length: 18 residues. The CDR3 spells CASFSPTGLAGANGELFF. CDR3 DNA sequence: TGTGCCAGCTTTTCACCGACAGGGCTAGCGGGAGCTAACGGGGAGCTGTTTTTT.

The J gene is TRBJ1-2, the V gene TRBV2, with D possibly matching TRBD1 (6 bases). The V end was cut by 4 bases, the J end by 2 bases, with 14 bases between. The CDR3 length is 15 residues. Per the germline V gene, CDR1 is SNHLY and CDR2 is FYNNEI. CDR3 amino acids: CASSVDSLVNYGYTF. The CDR3 bases are TGTGCCAGCAGTGTGGACAGCTTGGTGAACTATGGCTACACCTTC.

V gene TRBV6-1 combines with J gene TRBJ1-2, with D possibly matching TRBD1 (5 bases). The ends were cut back, 1 base at V and 4 bases at J, with 16 bases in the middle. The CDR3 sequence is 16 residues long. Germline assignment: CDR1 MNHNS and CDR2 SASEGT. CDR3 DNA sequence: TGTGCCAGCAGTGAAGATGTGGTCTCAGGGCGCTATGGCTACACCTTC. Translated: CASSEDVVSGRYGYTF.

The V call is TRBV5-1, the J call TRBJ2-3, with 10 bases aligning to TRBD2. The germline V gene encodes CDR1 SGHRS and CDR2 YFSETQ. There are 19 residues in the CDR3. The junction had 19 bases not matched to a gene; V was cut back by 4 bases and J by 5 bases. The chain's CDR3 is CASSIRSGSLAGVRDTQYF. The CDR3 bases are TGCGCCAGCAGCATCCGTTCCGGTTCTCTAGCGGGAGTGAGAGATACGCAGTATTTT.

The chain is built from TRBV2 and TRBJ2-5; possible D gene TRBD2, 6 bases. The J call may be mistaken, given a closer DNA end match to TRBJ2-7. The CDR3 spans 12 residues. The germline V gene encodes CDR1 SNHLY and CDR2 FYNNEI. The CDR3 reads CASSEAGREQYF. Here the CDR3 DNA reads TGTGCCAGCAGTGAGGCGGGACGCGAGCAGTACTTC.

The chain employs TRBV5-1 and TRBJ1-2; tentatively, D is TRBD1 (5 bases). Germline V gene sequence: CDR1 SGHRS, CDR2 YFSETQ. The CDR3 spans 13 residues. V dropped 3 bases and J dropped 0 bases, with 6 bases sitting between them. CDR3 amino acids: CASSWGANYGYTF. The CDR3 nucleotides read TGCGCCAGCAGCTGGGGGGCTAACTATGGCTACACCTTC.

This chain connects TRBV6-1 to TRBJ2-2; a possible D gene is TRBD1 (5 bases). The ends were cut back, 7 bases at V and 5 bases at J, with 14 bases in the middle. CDR1 is MNHNS and CDR2 is SASEGT in the germline V gene. This CDR3 contains 14 residues. CDR3 in amino acids: CASITSPGTGELFF. The CDR3 nucleotides read TGTGCCAGCATTACGAGCCCAGGGACCGGGGAGCTGTTTTTT.

This clone was seen more than once but under ten times. V is TRBV5-1 and J is TRBJ2-3, with 7 positions matching TRBD2. V trimming: 1 base; J trimming: 4 bases; junction bases outside the gene matches: 6. CDR3 size: 15 residues. The germline V gene encodes CDR1 SGHRS and CDR2 YFSETQ. This CDR3 is CASSLSGTTSDTQYF. The CDR3, as DNA: TGCGCCAGCAGCTTGAGCGGGACTACGTCAGATACGCAGTATTTT.

The V call is TRBV2, the J call TRBJ1-1, with a tentative D call TRBD1 (5 bases). The CDR3 runs to 12 residues. Germline V gene data show CDR1 as SNHLY and CDR2 as FYNNEI. V was cut by 7 bases and J by 4 bases, with 10 bases left in between. The CDR3 here is CASTGGGTEAFF. The CDR3 bases are TGTGCCAGCACGGGGGGAGGCACTGAAGCTTTCTTT. Drawing the rest from reference TRBV2 and TRBJ1-1, the complete variable domain is EPEVTQTPSHQVTQMGQEVILRCVPISNHLYFYWYRQILGQKVEFLVSFYNNEISEKSEIFDDQFSVERPDGSNFTLKIRSTKLEDSAMYFCASTGGGTEAFFGQGTRLTVV.

In this sample, this clone turned up once. V and J are TRBV29-1 and TRBJ1-2; maybe TRBD1 (6 bases). Germline loops: CDR1 SQVTM, CDR2 ANQGSEA. The CDR3 loop spans 12 amino acids. V lost 7 bases to trimming and J lost 2 bases, with 11 bases between them. The CDR3 spells CSAGQRNYGYTF. DNA for the CDR3: TGCAGCGCCGGACAGAGGAACTATGGCTACACCTTC.

This clone was observed a handful of times. The chain is built from TRBV28 and TRBJ2-1, with D unresolved. The CDR3 length is 14 residues. Trimming removed 1 base at V and 0 bases at J, with 4 bases between. Germline-derived CDR1 and CDR2 are MDHEN and SYDVKM. Here the CDR3 reads CASSLFSSYNEQFF. The CDR3 DNA follows: TGTGCCAGCAGTTTATTCAGCTCCTACAATGAGCAGTTCTTC.

The chain links TRBV15 to TRBJ1-5, with D perhaps matching TRBD1 (5 bases). Germline V gives CDR1 LNHNV, CDR2 YYDKDF (reference sequence). The length of the CDR3 is 14 residues. The V gene lost 3 bases and the J gene lost 7 bases, with 13 bases spanning the gap. The CDR3 DNA sequence: TGTGCCACCAGCAGCAGGACACGGGGGCAGCCCCAGCATTTT. This codes for CATSSRTRGQPQHF. Using reference TRBV15 and TRBJ1-5 for the parts outside the CDR3, the full variable domain is DAMVIQNPRYQVTQFGKPVTLSCSQTLNHNVMYWYQQKSSQAPKLLFHYYDKDFNNEADTPDNFQSRRPNTSFCFLDIRSPGLGDTAMYLCATSSRTRGQPQHFGDGTRLSIL.

The sample holds a few counts of this clone. The chain has TRBV5-1 and TRBJ2-4; the D gene is possibly TRBD1 (6 bases). CDR1 SGHRS and CDR2 YFSETQ come from the germline V gene. Trimming removed 0 bases from V and 6 bases from J, with 7 bases in between. CDR3 size: 13 residues. CDR3 bases: TGCGCCAGCAGCTTGGAACAGGGAAACATTCAGTACTTC. It translates to CASSLEQGNIQYF.

In regard to this clone: This CDR3 is also generated by other DNA sequences in the sample. The rearrangement links TRBV7-9 to TRBJ2-7; 9 nucleotides align to TRBD2. This CDR3 has 14 amino acids. Germline assignment: CDR1 SEHNR and CDR2 FQNEAQ (reference sequence). J was trimmed by 7 bases and V by 3 bases; bases with no gene match: 7. The CDR3 bases are TGTGCCAGCAGCTTGGCTAGCGGGGTATGGGAGCAGTACTTC. It yields the protein CASSLASGVWEQYF.

The chain links TRBV7-9 to TRBJ1-1, with no clear D. The CDR3 contains 13 residues. CDR1 and CDR2 from the germline V gene are SEHNR and FQNEAQ (reference sequence). V shed 1 base and J shed 4 bases, with 7 bases lying between them. In DNA form, the CDR3 reads TGTGCCAGCAGCTTAGGGGGAGGCACTGAAGCTTTCTTT. Translation gives CASSLGGGTEAFF.

The V gene is TRBV19, the J gene TRBJ2-5, with 12 nucleotides matching TRBD2. Per the germline V gene, CDR1 is LNHDA and CDR2 is SQIVND (reference sequence). The junction had 4 bases not matched to a gene; V was cut back by 6 bases and J by 2 bases. This CDR3 contains 15 residues. CDR3 sequence: CASSSLAGGQETQYF. CDR3 nucleotide sequence: TGTGCCAGTAGCAGTCTAGCGGGGGGGCAAGAGACCCAGTACTTC.

V gene TRBV18 combines with J gene TRBJ2-1, with 8 bases lining up with TRBD1. There are 16 residues in the CDR3. CDR1 is KGHSH and CDR2 is LQKENI in the germline V gene. J lost 4 bases, V lost 4 bases, and 9 bases had no gene match. CDR3 nucleotides: TGTGCCAGCTCACTGGGTCCAGGGGGCCCTTACAATGAGCAGTTCTTC. This codes for CASSLGPGGPYNEQFF.

This clone has a handful of counts. The J gene is TRBJ2-7, the V gene TRBV7-2; perhaps TRBD2 as D (6 bases). The CDR3 loop spans 15 amino acids. Looked up from germline, CDR1 is SGHTA and CDR2 is FQGNSA. V was shortened by 1 base and J by 3 bases, with 13 bases between the two germline ends. The CDR3 sequence: CASSLGTGVGYEQYF. CDR3 DNA sequence: TGTGCCAGCAGCTTAGGGACGGGAGTAGGCTACGAGCAGTACTTC.